Described below is a single T cell receptor (beta chain) sequence and its context. Time point indicated: blood 4 weeks post-SBRT, at nephrectomy. Treatment noted: 15 Gy SBRT to primary tumor, nephrectomy 4 weeks later. After SBRT, blood was collected at 2 and 4 weeks, plus baseline. The ends lost 2 bases at V and 6 bases at J; junction bases unmatched: 4. Germline V gives CDR1 LGHNA, CDR2 YNFKEQ. The CDR3 is 13 amino acids. The data stem from a study of radiation and T cells in renal cell carcinoma. Clones were read by immunoSEQ multiplex PCR, and TCRdb kept only the in-frame ones, dropping some. The sample shows 140,000 or so clones, around nine tenths of them seen only once.

The sequence was collected from a woman aged 50 to 60 with renal cell carcinoma. Sample: blood, taken from a patient whose treatment included radiotherapy and nephrectomy. The chain recombines TRBV4-2 with TRBJ2-7, with 7 bases aligning to TRBD1. The CDR3 DNA is TGTGCCAGCAGCCAACGGACAGGCGGCGAGCAGTACTTC. Translating it yields CASSQRTGGEQYF.